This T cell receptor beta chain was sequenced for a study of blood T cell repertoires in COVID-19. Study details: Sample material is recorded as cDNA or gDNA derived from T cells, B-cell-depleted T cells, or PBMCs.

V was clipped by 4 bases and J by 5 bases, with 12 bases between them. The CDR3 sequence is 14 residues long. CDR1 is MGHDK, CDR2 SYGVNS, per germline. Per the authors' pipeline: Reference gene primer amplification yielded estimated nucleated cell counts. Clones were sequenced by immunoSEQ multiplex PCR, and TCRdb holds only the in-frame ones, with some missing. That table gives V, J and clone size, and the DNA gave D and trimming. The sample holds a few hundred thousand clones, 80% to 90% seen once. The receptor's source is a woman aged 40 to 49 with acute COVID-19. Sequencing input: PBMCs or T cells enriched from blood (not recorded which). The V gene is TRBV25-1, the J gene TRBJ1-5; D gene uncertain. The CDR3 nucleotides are TGTGCCAGCAGTGCGGGAGGGCCCCATCAGCCCCAGCATTTT. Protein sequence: CASSAGGPHQPQHF.